This T cell receptor (beta chain) derives from a study of shared clonotypes between healthy human individuals. Method: immunoSEQ multiplex PCR; TCRdb's copy keeps in-frame clones and lacks some. The sample gives about 2.5 million clones, 80% to 95% of which show up once; roughly 0.34% is in the top ten. Comment on this clone: The target antigen is unknown.

The study's findings and limits: In contrast to clonotypes shared by all four donors, non-shared clonotypes had lower generation probabilities. Clonotype sharing across donors was expected to vary with sequencing depth. Estimated richness was generally greater in naive than memory subsets.

Donors were healthy HIV-negative adults without recent acute infections or vaccinations. Trimming shortened V by 3 bases and J by 1 base, and 8 bases separated the two germline ends. The CDR3 totals 14 residues. The V gene's germline CDR1 is SGHTA and CDR2 FQGNSA. The TCR comes from a man between 18 and 29 years old in good health. Some clones in this sample may be carry-over from other donors' samples. What was sequenced was naive CD4+ T cells from PBMCs. Specified subset: CD45RA+ positively selected. V gene TRBV7-2 combines with J gene TRBJ2-3; no reliable D call. CDR3 DNA sequence: TGTGCCAGCAGCTTTATCGTCCGCACAGATACGCAGTATTTT. Its protein product is CASSFIVRTDTQYF. Filled out from reference TRBV7-2 and TRBJ2-3, the complete variable domain reads GAGVSQSPSNKVTEKGKDVELRCDPISGHTALYWYRQSLGQGLEFLIYFQGNSAPDKSGLPSDRFSAERTGGSVSTLTIQRTQQEDSAVYLCASSFIVRTDTQYFGPGTRLTVL.